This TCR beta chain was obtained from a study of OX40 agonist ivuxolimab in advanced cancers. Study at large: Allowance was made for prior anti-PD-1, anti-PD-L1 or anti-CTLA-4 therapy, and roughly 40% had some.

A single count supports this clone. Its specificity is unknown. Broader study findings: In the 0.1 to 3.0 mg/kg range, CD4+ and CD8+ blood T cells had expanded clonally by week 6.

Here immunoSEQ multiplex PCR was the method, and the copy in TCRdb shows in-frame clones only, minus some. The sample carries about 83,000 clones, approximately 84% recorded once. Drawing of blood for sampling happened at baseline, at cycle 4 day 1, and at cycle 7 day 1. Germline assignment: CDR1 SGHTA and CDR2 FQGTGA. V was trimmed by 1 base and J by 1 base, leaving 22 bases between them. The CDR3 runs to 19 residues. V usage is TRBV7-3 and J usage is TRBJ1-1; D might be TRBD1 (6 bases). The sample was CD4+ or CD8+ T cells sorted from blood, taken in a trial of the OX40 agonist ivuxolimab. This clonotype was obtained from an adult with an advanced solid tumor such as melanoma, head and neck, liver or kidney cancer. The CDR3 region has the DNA TGTGCCAGCAGCTTAAGTCCAGGGTCTACCGGGACAAAGAACACTGAAGCTTTCTTT. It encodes CASSLSPGSTGTKNTEAFF.